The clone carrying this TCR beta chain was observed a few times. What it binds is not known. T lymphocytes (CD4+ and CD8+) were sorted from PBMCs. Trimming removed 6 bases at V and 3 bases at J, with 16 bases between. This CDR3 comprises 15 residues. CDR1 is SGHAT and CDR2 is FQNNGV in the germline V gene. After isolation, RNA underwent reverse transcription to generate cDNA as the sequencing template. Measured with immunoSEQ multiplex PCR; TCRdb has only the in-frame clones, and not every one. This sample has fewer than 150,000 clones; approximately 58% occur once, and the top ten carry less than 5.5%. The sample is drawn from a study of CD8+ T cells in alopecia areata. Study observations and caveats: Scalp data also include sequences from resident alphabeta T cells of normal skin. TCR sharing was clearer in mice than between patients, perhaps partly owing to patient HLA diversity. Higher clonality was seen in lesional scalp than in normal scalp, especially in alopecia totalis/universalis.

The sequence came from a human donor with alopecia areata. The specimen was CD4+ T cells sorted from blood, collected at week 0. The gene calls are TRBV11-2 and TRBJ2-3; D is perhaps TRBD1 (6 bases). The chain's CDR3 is CASSPLGQGTDTQYF. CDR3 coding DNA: TGTGCCAGCAGTCCCCTCGGCCAGGGGACAGATACGCAGTATTTT.